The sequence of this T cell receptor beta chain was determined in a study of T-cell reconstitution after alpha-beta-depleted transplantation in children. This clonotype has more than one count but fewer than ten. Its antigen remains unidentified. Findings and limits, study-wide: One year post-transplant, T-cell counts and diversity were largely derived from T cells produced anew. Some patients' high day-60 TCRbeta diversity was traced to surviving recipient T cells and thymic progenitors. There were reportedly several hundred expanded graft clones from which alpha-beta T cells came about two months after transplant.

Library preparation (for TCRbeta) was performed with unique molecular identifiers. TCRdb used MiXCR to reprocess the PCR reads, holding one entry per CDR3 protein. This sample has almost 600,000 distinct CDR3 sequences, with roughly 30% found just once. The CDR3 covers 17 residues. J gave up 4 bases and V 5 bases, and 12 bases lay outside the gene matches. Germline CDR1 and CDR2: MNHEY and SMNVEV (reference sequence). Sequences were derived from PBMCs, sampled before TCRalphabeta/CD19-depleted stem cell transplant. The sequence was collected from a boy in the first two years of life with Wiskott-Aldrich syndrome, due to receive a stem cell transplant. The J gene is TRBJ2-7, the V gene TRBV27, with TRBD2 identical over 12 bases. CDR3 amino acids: CASSPRRTSGKGYEQYF. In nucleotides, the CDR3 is TGTGCCAGCAGTCCCCGAAGGACTAGCGGGAAAGGGTACGAGCAGTACTTC.